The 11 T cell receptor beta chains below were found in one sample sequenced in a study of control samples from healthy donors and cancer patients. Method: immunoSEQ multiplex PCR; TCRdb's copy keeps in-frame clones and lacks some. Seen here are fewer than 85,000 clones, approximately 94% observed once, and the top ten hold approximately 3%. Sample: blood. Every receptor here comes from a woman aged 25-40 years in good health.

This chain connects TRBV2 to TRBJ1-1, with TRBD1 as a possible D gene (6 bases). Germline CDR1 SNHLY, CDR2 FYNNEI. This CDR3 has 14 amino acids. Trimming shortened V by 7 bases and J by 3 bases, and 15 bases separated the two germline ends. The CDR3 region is CASKLLTGYTEAFF. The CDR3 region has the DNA TGTGCCAGCAAACTCCTCACAGGGTACACTGAAGCTTTCTTT.

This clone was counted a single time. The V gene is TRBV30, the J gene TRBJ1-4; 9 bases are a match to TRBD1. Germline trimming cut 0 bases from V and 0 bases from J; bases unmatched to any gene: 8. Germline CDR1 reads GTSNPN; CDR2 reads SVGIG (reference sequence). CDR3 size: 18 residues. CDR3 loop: CAWSVRRTGGATNEKLFF. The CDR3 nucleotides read TGTGCCTGGAGTGTACGACGAACAGGGGGCGCAACTAATGAAAAACTGTTTTTT.

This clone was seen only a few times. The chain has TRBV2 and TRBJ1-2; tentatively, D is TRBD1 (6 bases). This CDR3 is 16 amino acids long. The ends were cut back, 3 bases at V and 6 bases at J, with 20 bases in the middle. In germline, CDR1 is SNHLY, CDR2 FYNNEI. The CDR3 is CASSEGGGGNLDGYTF. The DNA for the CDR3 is TGTGCCAGCAGTGAGGGGGGCGGGGGAAATTTGGATGGCTACACCTTC.

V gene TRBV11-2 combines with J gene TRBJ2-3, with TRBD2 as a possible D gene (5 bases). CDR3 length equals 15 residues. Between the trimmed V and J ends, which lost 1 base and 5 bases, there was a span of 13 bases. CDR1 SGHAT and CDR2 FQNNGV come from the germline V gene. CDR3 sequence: CASSLAAARIDTQYF. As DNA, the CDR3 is TGTGCCAGCAGCTTAGCAGCGGCTCGTATAGATACGCAGTATTTT.

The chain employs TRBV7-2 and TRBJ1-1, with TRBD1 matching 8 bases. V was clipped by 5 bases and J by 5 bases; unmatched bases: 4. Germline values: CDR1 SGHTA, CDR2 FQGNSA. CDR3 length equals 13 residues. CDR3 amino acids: CASSTRTGTEAFF. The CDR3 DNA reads TGTGCCAGCAGCACTAGGACAGGGACTGAAGCTTTCTTT.

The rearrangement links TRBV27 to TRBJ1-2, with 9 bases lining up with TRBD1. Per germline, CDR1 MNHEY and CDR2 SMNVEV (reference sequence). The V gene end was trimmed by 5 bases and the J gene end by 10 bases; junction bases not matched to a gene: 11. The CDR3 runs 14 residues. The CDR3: CASSPNPQGAVYTF. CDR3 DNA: TGTGCCAGCAGTCCTAACCCACAGGGGGCAGTCTACACCTTC.

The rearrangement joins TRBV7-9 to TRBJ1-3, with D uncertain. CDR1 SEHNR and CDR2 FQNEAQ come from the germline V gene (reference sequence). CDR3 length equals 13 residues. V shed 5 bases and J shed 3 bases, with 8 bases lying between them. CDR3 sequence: CASSPSGGNTIYF. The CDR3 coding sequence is TGTGCCAGCAGCCCCAGCGGTGGAAACACCATATATTTT.

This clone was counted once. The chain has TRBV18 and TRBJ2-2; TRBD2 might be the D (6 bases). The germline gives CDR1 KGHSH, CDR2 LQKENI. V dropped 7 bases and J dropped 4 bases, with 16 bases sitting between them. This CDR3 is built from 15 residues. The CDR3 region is CASWSGGLSTGELFF. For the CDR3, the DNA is TGTGCCAGCTGGTCCGGGGGACTTAGCACCGGGGAGCTGTTTTTT.

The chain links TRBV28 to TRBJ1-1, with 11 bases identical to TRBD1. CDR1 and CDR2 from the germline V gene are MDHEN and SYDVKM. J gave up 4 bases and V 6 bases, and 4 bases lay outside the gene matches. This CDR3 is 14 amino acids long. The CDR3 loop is CASSSGTGGTEAFF. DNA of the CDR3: TGTGCCAGCAGCTCAGGGACAGGGGGCACTGAAGCTTTCTTT.

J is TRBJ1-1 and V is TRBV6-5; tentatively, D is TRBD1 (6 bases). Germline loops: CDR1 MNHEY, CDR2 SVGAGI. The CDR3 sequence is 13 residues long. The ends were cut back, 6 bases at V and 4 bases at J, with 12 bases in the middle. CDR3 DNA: TGTGCCAGCAGGGGGGCGGGGGTCACTGAAGCTTTCTTT. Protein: CASRGAGVTEAFF.

The CDR3 DNA reads TGCGCCAGCAGCCCGGCGTGGGGGGGCGCCGGAGGAGCTTTCTTT. Its translation: CASSPAWGGAGGAFF. This sequence joins TRBV5-1 and TRBJ1-1; D is perhaps TRBD1 (6 bases). This CDR3 region has 15 residues. The germline V gene has CDR1 SGHRS and CDR2 YFSETQ. Trimming took off 4 bases at V and 10 bases at J, with 23 bases between the two ends.